Shown below are 28 T cell receptor beta chains from a single sample sequenced in a study of long-term antiretroviral therapy in people with HIV. They ran version v3.0 of the immunoSEQ assay at survey level. Method: immunoSEQ multiplex PCR; TCRdb's copy keeps in-frame clones and lacks some. The sample gives 20,000 to 25,000 clones, roughly 84% of which show up once; 6% to 6.5% is in the top ten. Material: unsorted PBMCs, obtained 0.6 years after starting antiretroviral therapy. All receptors derive from a man in his sixties with HIV.

V usage is TRBV9 and J usage is TRBJ2-1; D uncertain. Germline V CDR1 and CDR2: SGDLS, YYNGEE. V was cut by 0 bases and J by 0 bases, with 7 bases left in between. The CDR3 totals 15 residues. CDR3 sequence: CASSVGGDSYNEQFF. DNA for the CDR3: TGTGCCAGCAGCGTAGGTGGGGACTCCTACAATGAGCAGTTCTTC.

The chain has TRBV5-8 and TRBJ1-5; D is unclear. The germline CDR1 and CDR2 sequences are SGHTS and YDEGEE. The CDR3 is 15 amino acids. Trimming cost V 1 base and J 2 bases, with 10 bases left between them. The CDR3 sequence is CASSLRGRGNQPQHF. In DNA form, the CDR3 reads TGTGCCAGCAGCTTGCGGGGTCGGGGCAATCAGCCCCAGCATTTT.

The V gene is TRBV2, the J gene TRBJ2-3; 8 nucleotides line up with TRBD2. Germline V gives CDR1 SNHLY, CDR2 FYNNEI. V shed 8 bases and J 2 bases; nucleotides not matched to a gene: 3. The CDR3 loop spans 13 amino acids. The CDR3 region has the DNA TGTGCCAGCTCGGGGGGGGTCACAGATACGCAGTATTTT. Residues: CASSGGVTDTQYF.

To note about this clone: The same CDR3 arises from other DNA sequences in this sample as well. The V gene is TRBV7-3, the J gene TRBJ1-1, with 9 bases identical to TRBD1. The CDR3 is 14 amino acids. Per the germline V gene, CDR1 is SGHTA and CDR2 is FQGTGA. Losses at the gene ends were 4 bases for V and 2 bases for J; bases not matched to a gene: 2. Written as DNA, the CDR3 is TGTGCCAGCAGCTCGGGACAGGGTAACACTGAAGCTTTCTTT. Translating gives CASSSGQGNTEAFF.

The chain links TRBV27 to TRBJ2-5, with D possibly being TRBD2 (6 bases). Trimming pared 4 bases from V and 4 bases from J, leaving 13 bases between. This CDR3 is 14 amino acids long. CDR1 is MNHEY and CDR2 is SMNVEV in the germline V gene (reference sequence). The CDR3 DNA is TGTGCCAGCAGTTGGGACTTGGGGGGAGAGACCCAGTACTTC. It encodes CASSWDLGGETQYF.

The CDR3 bases are TGTGCCAGCAGCTTGGATGGCGGGATCTATGGCTACACCTTC. It translates to CASSLDGGIYGYTF. The V and J genes are TRBV5-5 and TRBJ1-2; no definite D call. Trimming removed 0 bases at V and 4 bases at J, with 10 bases between. This CDR3 spans 14 amino acids. CDR1 and CDR2 from the germline V gene are SGHKS and YYEKEE (reference sequence). Looking up the rest from reference TRBV5-5 and TRBJ1-2 gives the full variable domain: DAGVTQSPTHLIKTRGQQVTLRCSPISGHKSVSWYQQVLGQGPQFIFQYYEKEERGRGNFPDRFSARQFPNYSSELNVNALLLGDSALYLCASSLDGGIYGYTFGSGTRLTVV.

The chain combines TRBV7-9 with TRBJ1-1; D may be TRBD1 (6 bases). Germline V gene lookup returns CDR1 SEHNR and CDR2 FQNEAQ (reference sequence). This CDR3 has 14 residues. V lost 7 bases, J lost 4 bases, and 16 bases lay in between. CDR3 DNA sequence: TGTGCCAGCACCCTAAAGGGGGTCTTCACTGAAGCTTTCTTT. This translates into CASTLKGVFTEAFF.

V gene TRBV7-9 combines with J gene TRBJ1-5; tentatively, D is TRBD1 (5 bases). Trimming took off 1 base at V and 0 bases at J, with 10 bases between the two ends. The CDR3 spans 16 residues. Germline V CDR1 and CDR2: SEHNR, FQNEAQ (reference sequence). The DNA of the CDR3 is TGTGCCAGCAGCTTAGAGCAGGGAGATAGCAATCAGCCCCAGCATTTT. This codes for CASSLEQGDSNQPQHF. The variable domain in full, completed from reference TRBV7-9 and TRBJ1-5, reads DTGVSQNPRHKITKRGQNVTFRCDPISEHNRLYWYRQTLGQGPEFLTYFQNEAQLEKSRLLSDRFSAERPKGSFSTLEIQRTEQGDSAMYLCASSLEQGDSNQPQHFGDGTRLSIL.

The CDR3 DNA reads TGCGCCAGCAGCTTGGGTGTACTAGCGGGGGCCCTTTGGGAGACCCAGTACTTC. It is translated as CASSLGVLAGALWETQYF. The chain uses TRBV5-1 and TRBJ2-5, with TRBD2 identical over 11 bases. The CDR3 runs 18 residues. Per the germline V gene, CDR1 is SGHRS and CDR2 is YFSETQ. V shed 0 bases, J shed 5 bases, and the junction held 12 bases outside the gene matches.

The chain carries TRBV19 and TRBJ2-7, with a possible D match to TRBD1 (7 bases). Germline values: CDR1 LNHDA, CDR2 SQIVND (reference sequence). The CDR3 is 15 residues long. V lost 3 bases and J 2 bases, leaving 14 bases between the germline ends. For the CDR3, the DNA is TGTGCCAGTAGTATCGGGCAGGGGGGAGCCTACGAGCAGTACTTC. Translating gives CASSIGQGGAYEQYF.

This rearrangement joins TRBV5-6 to TRBJ2-7; D is possibly TRBD2 (5 bases). CDR3 length: 16 residues. The V gene lost 1 base and the J gene lost 3 bases, with 17 bases spanning the gap. Germline CDR1 SGHDT, CDR2 YYEEEE. CDR3 region: CASSLPLGRGSYEQYF. The DNA of the CDR3 is TGTGCCAGCAGCTTGCCCCTCGGTCGTGGGAGCTACGAGCAGTACTTC.

This clone was counted only a few times. The chain carries TRBV6-5 and TRBJ1-4; possible D gene TRBD1, 5 bases. Trimming took 8 bases from V and 7 from J, leaving 17 bases between them. The length of the CDR3 is 14 residues. The germline CDR1 and CDR2 sequences are MNHEY and SVGAGI. CDR3 DNA sequence: TGTGCCAGCGGTCCCCACGGGGCGGGTGAAAAACTGTTTTTT. Amino acid sequence: CASGPHGAGEKLFF.

This clone was recorded once. The V gene is TRBV10-3, the J gene TRBJ1-2; D is unclear. The CDR3 loop spans 15 amino acids. Germline loops: CDR1 ENHRY, CDR2 SYGVKD. V was trimmed by 4 bases and J by 4 bases, leaving 16 bases between them. The CDR3 nucleotides are TGTGCCATCAGTGGGACGCGTGAGGGAGTCTATGGCTACACCTTC. Amino acids: CAISGTREGVYGYTF.

This chain connects TRBV2 to TRBJ2-3; TRBD2 matches at 9 bases. CDR3 length equals 16 residues. Germline-derived CDR1 and CDR2 are SNHLY and FYNNEI. V lost 7 bases to trimming and J lost 1 base; unmatched junction nucleotides: 9. In DNA form, the CDR3 reads TGTGCCAGCACTCTCGGACTAGCGCTTGGCACAGATACGCAGTATTTT. Protein product: CASTLGLALGTDTQYF. Full variable domain (outside the CDR3, taken from reference TRBV2 and TRBJ2-3): EPEVTQTPSHQVTQMGQEVILRCVPISNHLYFYWYRQILGQKVEFLVSFYNNEISEKSEIFDDQFSVERPDGSNFTLKIRSTKLEDSAMYFCASTLGLALGTDTQYFGPGTRLTVL.

Only a few counts were recorded for this clone. The chain is built from TRBV9 and TRBJ1-2; tentative D call: TRBD1 (5 bases). The V gene lost 0 bases and the J gene lost 8 bases, with 20 bases spanning the gap. CDR1 and CDR2 (germline): SGDLS, YYNGEE. The CDR3 length is 16 residues. The CDR3 DNA sequence: TGTGCCAGCAGCGTAGTTCCTGGGGACTCTCCTCAGGGCTACACCTTC. This codes for CASSVVPGDSPQGYTF.

CDR3 sequence: CASSLAFADTQYF. For the CDR3, the DNA is TGTGCCAGCAGCTTAGCATTCGCAGATACGCAGTATTTT. J is TRBJ2-3 and V is TRBV7-9, with D unclear. V was pared by 0 bases and J by 4 bases, with 5 bases between. Germline V gene sequence: CDR1 SEHNR, CDR2 FQNEAQ (reference sequence). This CDR3 is 13 amino acids long.

J is TRBJ2-3 and V is TRBV30, with 11 bases matching TRBD2. CDR1 is GTSNPN and CDR2 is SVGIG in the germline V gene (reference sequence). The V and J ends lost 3 bases and 2 bases, in that order; junction bases with no gene match: 10. CDR3 length: 17 amino acids. The DNA of the CDR3 is TGTGCCTGGAGGGCTAGCGGGAGGCCTGGGTACACAGATACGCAGTATTTT. It yields the protein CAWRASGRPGYTDTQYF.

The chain uses TRBV7-9 and TRBJ2-1; the D call may be TRBD1 or TRBD2 (5 bases each). Germline V CDR1 and CDR2: SEHNR, FQNEAQ (reference sequence). Trimming took off 5 bases at V and 10 bases at J, with 12 bases between the two ends. The CDR3 spans 12 residues. CDR3 amino acids: CASSTGDGEQFF. Written as DNA, the CDR3 is TGTGCCAGCAGCACCGGGGACGGGGAGCAGTTCTTC.

This clone was recorded only once. The V and J genes are TRBV5-1 and TRBJ2-7; 9 bases align to TRBD1. V was clipped by 4 bases and J by 5 bases; unmatched bases: 16. CDR3 size: 17 residues. Per germline, CDR1 SGHRS and CDR2 YFSETQ. Written as DNA, the CDR3 is TGCGCCAGCAGCCAACGCGGGGCGGGACAGGGACCCCACGAGCAGTACTTC. This codes for CASSQRGAGQGPHEQYF.

The chain employs TRBV2 and TRBJ2-3; 7 nucleotides match TRBD2. Germline trimming cut 4 bases from V and 4 bases from J; bases unmatched to any gene: 5. The germline gives CDR1 SNHLY, CDR2 FYNNEI. CDR3 length: 14 residues. In nucleotides, the CDR3 is TGTGCCAGCAGTGGAAACGGGAGGTCAGATACGCAGTATTTT. This gives the protein CASSGNGRSDTQYF.

The gene calls are TRBV5-6 and TRBJ2-7, with D hard to call. The germline V gene encodes CDR1 SGHDT and CDR2 YYEEEE. CDR3 length: 14 residues. V was trimmed by 2 bases and J by 2 bases, leaving 11 bases between them. The CDR3 loop reads CASSFWNTAYEQYF. The CDR3 DNA follows: TGTGCCAGCAGCTTCTGGAACACCGCCTACGAGCAGTACTTC.

This rearrangement joins TRBV29-1 to TRBJ1-1; D may be TRBD1 (5 bases). The V end lost 7 bases, the J end lost 3 bases, and 24 bases lay between the germline ends. CDR3 length: 16 amino acids. From germline, CDR1 is SQVTM and CDR2 ANQGSEA. The CDR3 nucleotides are TGCAGCGGGTGGGAGGGTTGGGGGGGGATGGACACTGAAGCTTTCTTT. It encodes CSGWEGWGGMDTEAFF.

The chain joins TRBV5-1 to TRBJ2-3; 7 bases line up with TRBD1. CDR3 length: 14 residues. After removal of 9 bases from V and 2 bases from J, the junction contained 9 bases not matched to a gene. Germline lookup yields CDR1 SGHRS and CDR2 YFSETQ. CDR3 protein: CATCPGTVTDTQYF. The DNA for the CDR3 is TGCGCCACTTGTCCCGGGACAGTCACAGATACGCAGTATTTT.

The chain carries TRBV4-1 and TRBJ1-1; 7 bases agree with TRBD1. V lost 4 bases and J lost 0; bases outside the gene matches: 2. This CDR3 region has 14 residues. The germline V gene has CDR1 MGHRA and CDR2 YSYEKL. The CDR3: CASSPGQMNTEAFF. The CDR3 region has the DNA TGCGCCAGCAGCCCGGGACAGATGAACACTGAAGCTTTCTTT.

CDR3 coding DNA: TGCGCCAGCAGCTCTGCCGGGGGCAATCAGCCCCAGCATTTT. Translated, it gives CASSSAGGNQPQHF. The chain has TRBV5-1 and TRBJ1-5, with D unresolved. Germline CDR1 and CDR2: SGHRS and YFSETQ. The germline V and J ends were trimmed by 3 bases and 2 bases, with 9 bases remaining between them. CDR3 length: 14 residues.

V gene TRBV28 combines with J gene TRBJ1-5; 11 bases are a match to TRBD1. J gave up 5 bases and V 10 bases, and 7 bases lay outside the gene matches. The germline CDR1 and CDR2 sequences are MDHEN and SYDVKM. This CDR3 region has 14 residues. The CDR3 region has the DNA TGTGCCACTTTGTCGGGACAGGGGGATCAGCCCCAGCATTTT. Protein sequence: CATLSGQGDQPQHF.

The rearrangement uses TRBV6-6 and TRBJ2-1; tentatively, D is TRBD2 (5 bases). CDR1 is MNHNY and CDR2 is SVGAGI in the germline V gene (reference sequence). With 0 bases removed from V and 4 bases from J, the gap between germline ends came to 13 bases. This CDR3 region has 16 residues. The CDR3: CASSYSGVIKYNEQFF. In DNA, the CDR3 is TGTGCCAGCAGTTACTCCGGGGTTATAAAGTACAATGAGCAGTTCTTC.

The chain is built from TRBV18 and TRBJ2-3, with TRBD2 matching over 7 bases. Germline assignment: CDR1 KGHSH and CDR2 LQKENI. This CDR3 region has 15 residues. J was trimmed by 4 bases and V by 2 bases; bases with no gene match: 6. The CDR3 DNA is TGTGCCAGCTCACCAAGGACGGGAGGACCAGATACGCAGTATTTT. As protein: CASSPRTGGPDTQYF.